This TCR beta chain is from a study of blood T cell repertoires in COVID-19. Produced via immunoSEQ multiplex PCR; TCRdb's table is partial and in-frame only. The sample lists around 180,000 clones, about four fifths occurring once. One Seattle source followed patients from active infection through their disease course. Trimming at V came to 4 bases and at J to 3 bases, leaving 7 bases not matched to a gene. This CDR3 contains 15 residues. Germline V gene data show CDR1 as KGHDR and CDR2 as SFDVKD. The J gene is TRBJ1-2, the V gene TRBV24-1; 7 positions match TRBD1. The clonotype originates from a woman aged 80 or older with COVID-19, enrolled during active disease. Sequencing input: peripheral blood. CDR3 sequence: CATSDPGTADYGYTF. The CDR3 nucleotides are TGTGCCACCAGTGACCCGGGGACAGCCGACTATGGCTACACCTTC.